These 27 T cell receptor beta chains were all obtained from the same sample, sequenced in a study of OX40 agonist ivuxolimab in advanced cancers. Only in-frame clones appear in the TCRdb table, and some are missing; sequencing was by immunoSEQ multiplex PCR. The top ten clones hold 0.6% to 0.75% of a sample with approximately 68,000 clones, approximately 86% of them seen once. Specimen: CD4+ or CD8+ T cells sorted from blood, collected in a trial of the OX40 agonist ivuxolimab. These receptors originate from an adult with an advanced solid tumor such as melanoma, head and neck, liver or kidney cancer.

This clone appeared once. The chain has TRBV7-2 and TRBJ2-7, with TRBD2 matching 8 bases. The CDR3 spans 16 residues. V lost 5 bases and J lost 6; bases outside the gene matches: 15. The germline gives CDR1 SGHTA, CDR2 FQGNSA. The CDR3 nucleotides are TGTGCCAGCAGCCCTGTGGGGCGGGGGGCAGTCGGCGAGCAGTACTTC. As protein: CASSPVGRGAVGEQYF.

The V and J genes are TRBV10-1 and TRBJ1-4, with D unclear. Trimming removed 5 bases from V and 0 bases from J, with 13 bases in between. The CDR3 has 16 residues. CDR1 is WNHNN, CDR2 SYGVQD, per germline (reference sequence). The CDR3 DNA is TGCGCCAGCAGTACCCCGGGCGTTGCAACTAATGAAAAACTGTTTTTT. Residues: CASSTPGVATNEKLFF.

The sample holds one count of this clone. The V and J genes are TRBV12-5 and TRBJ1-2, with D possibly matching TRBD1 (5 bases). The ends were cut back, 5 bases at V and 2 bases at J, with 24 bases in the middle. Germline values: CDR1 LGHNT, CDR2 FRNRAP. The CDR3 is made up of 18 amino acids. CDR3 amino acids: CASGITLLQDIMNYGYTF. DNA for the CDR3: TGTGCTAGTGGTATCACGTTATTACAGGATATCATGAACTATGGCTACACCTTC.

This clone has a handful of counts. The chain has TRBV10-1 and TRBJ1-1, with D perhaps matching TRBD1 (6 bases). This CDR3 contains 13 residues. The V and J ends lost 0 bases and 4 bases respectively, with 6 bases between them. Germline V gene lookup returns CDR1 WNHNN and CDR2 SYGVQD (reference sequence). Here the CDR3 DNA reads TGCGCCAGCAGTGAGTCAGGGGGCACTGAAGCTTTCTTT. Protein sequence: CASSESGGTEAFF.

This clone has more than one count but fewer than ten. The chain links TRBV19 to TRBJ2-3, with D perhaps matching TRBD2 (6 bases). The CDR3 extends over 15 amino acids. In germline, CDR1 is LNHDA, CDR2 SQIVND (reference sequence). V was pared by 0 bases and J by 1 base, with 8 bases between. CDR3 DNA: TGTGCCAGTAGTATAGACGGGGGAGGCACAGATACGCAGTATTTT. It yields the protein CASSIDGGGTDTQYF.

This chain uses TRBV5-4 with TRBJ1-2, with 9 bases lining up with TRBD1. V shed 4 bases and J 5 bases; nucleotides not matched to a gene: 6. Germline lookup yields CDR1 SGHNT and CDR2 YYREEE (reference sequence). This CDR3 region has 14 residues. CDR3 loop: CASSPGQGRYGYTF. CDR3 DNA sequence: TGTGCCAGCAGCCCCGGACAGGGGAGGTATGGCTACACCTTC.

Note on this clone: The germline gene is not matched at one end of the junction; a read error may be the cause. The chain uses TRBV5-1 and TRBJ2-7; a weak D match, TRBD2 (5 bases). The germline V gene has CDR1 SGHRS and CDR2 YFSETQ. The CDR3 spans 13 residues. CDR3 nucleotides: TGTGCCAGCAGCTCGTCACGGGGCTACGAGCAGTACTTC. This sequence encodes CASSSSRGYEQYF. Full variable domain (remainder filled in from reference TRBV5-1 and TRBJ2-7): KAGVTQTPRYLIKTRGQQVTLSCSPISGHRSVSWYQQTPGQGLQFLFEYFSETQRNKGNFPGRFSGRQFSNSRSEMNVSTLELGDSALYLCASSSSRGYEQYFGPGTRLTVT.

This clone appeared once. The rearrangement uses TRBV5-1 and TRBJ1-1; 7 positions agree with TRBD1. Looked up from germline, CDR1 is SGHRS and CDR2 is YFSETQ. CDR3 length equals 14 residues. Trimming took 4 bases from V and 5 from J; bases not matched to a gene: 8. CDR3 region: CASSPGTVVTEAFF. CDR3 bases: TGCGCCAGCAGCCCAGGGACAGTGGTTACTGAAGCTTTCTTT.

As for this clone: Other DNA sequences of this sample code for an identical CDR3. Here the CDR3 reads CASSPSGGSYNEQFF. Written as DNA, the CDR3 is TGTGCCAGCAGTCCGTCGGGGGGGTCCTACAATGAGCAGTTCTTC. The genes are TRBV27 and TRBJ2-1, with TRBD2 identical over 8 bases. Unmatched junction bases numbered 4, after V lost 5 bases and J lost 1 base. CDR3 length equals 15 residues. Germline V gene data show CDR1 as MNHEY and CDR2 as SMNVEV (reference sequence).

The chain joins TRBV4-1 to TRBJ2-1, with 10 bases lining up with TRBD2. V lost 1 base and J lost 10; bases outside the gene matches: 13. Germline values: CDR1 MGHRA, CDR2 YSYEKL. CDR3 length equals 17 residues. The CDR3 DNA is TGCGCCAGCAGCCAAGGGGTGAAGAGCGGGGGGGATTTGGAGCAGTTCTTC. Amino acid sequence: CASSQGVKSGGDLEQFF.

The chain is built from TRBV4-2 and TRBJ2-1, with TRBD2 matching 11 bases. This CDR3 has 16 amino acids. The trim removed 3 bases at V and 4 bases at J, leaving 5 bases unmatched. Germline CDR1 is LGHNA and CDR2 is YNFKEQ. The CDR3 nucleotides are TGTGCCAGCAGCCAGGTGACTAGCGGGAAGTACAATGAGCAGTTCTTC. Protein sequence: CASSQVTSGKYNEQFF.

This chain connects TRBV7-9 to TRBJ2-3, with D uncertain. The length of the CDR3 is 11 residues. CDR1 is SEHNR and CDR2 is FQNEAQ in the germline V gene (reference sequence). Trimming took off 9 bases at V and 6 bases at J, with 10 bases between the two ends. CDR3 in amino acids: CASVRTDTQYF. Here the CDR3 DNA reads TGTGCCAGTGTAAGAACGGATACGCAGTATTTT.

V is TRBV6-5 and J is TRBJ2-2; D is unclear. V was shortened by 6 bases and J by 4 bases, with 12 bases between the two germline ends. CDR3 length equals 14 residues. CDR1 is MNHEY and CDR2 is SVGAGI in the germline V gene. The DNA of the CDR3 is TGTGCCAGCAGGACTGGAGTCCCCACCGGGGAGCTGTTTTTT. Translated: CASRTGVPTGELFF.

The chain recombines TRBV11-2 with TRBJ1-1; D not resolved. V gave up 5 bases and J gave up 2 bases, with 15 bases separating them. Germline values: CDR1 SGHAT, CDR2 FQNNGV. The CDR3 extends over 15 amino acids. This CDR3 is CASSSRTVGNTEAFF. DNA for the CDR3: TGTGCCAGCAGCAGCCGGACCGTAGGAAACACTGAAGCTTTCTTT.

V and J are TRBV5-1 and TRBJ2-3; tentative D call: TRBD2 (6 bases). Between the trimmed V and J ends, which lost 3 bases and 2 bases, there was a span of 13 bases. Germline CDR1 and CDR2: SGHRS and YFSETQ. CDR3 size: 15 residues. The chain's CDR3 is CASSSWTTNTDTQYF. The CDR3 coding sequence is TGCGCCAGCAGCTCCTGGACTACAAACACAGATACGCAGTATTTT. Looking up the rest from reference TRBV5-1 and TRBJ2-3 gives the full variable domain: KAGVTQTPRYLIKTRGQQVTLSCSPISGHRSVSWYQQTPGQGLQFLFEYFSETQRNKGNFPGRFSGRQFSNSRSEMNVSTLELGDSALYLCASSSWTTNTDTQYFGPGTRLTVL.

V and J are TRBV19 and TRBJ1-6; tentative D call: TRBD1 (5 bases). V lost 6 bases and J lost 5, with 17 bases in between. The CDR3 consists of 16 residues. Per the germline V gene, CDR1 is LNHDA and CDR2 is SQIVND (reference sequence). In nucleotides, the CDR3 is TGTGCCAGTAGGGGGGATCCGGGAGGAAATAATTCACCCCTCCACTTT. Protein: CASRGDPGGNNSPLHF.

The J gene is TRBJ2-5, the V gene TRBV5-1; D remains ambiguous. CDR1 and CDR2 (germline): SGHRS, YFSETQ. V lost 1 base to trimming and J lost 7 bases, with 14 bases between them. The CDR3 runs 14 residues. DNA for the CDR3: TGCGCCAGCAGCTTGACCCAGTTTACGGGGACCCAGTACTTC. This sequence encodes CASSLTQFTGTQYF.

The count of this clone is one. In DNA, the CDR3 is TGTGCCAGCAGCTCCGGAGTAGCGGGGGGCGGGAGCTCCTACAATGAGCAGTTCTTC. Protein sequence: CASSSGVAGGGSSYNEQFF. The chain carries TRBV11-3 and TRBJ2-1, with TRBD2 matching over 10 bases. J was trimmed by 0 bases and V by 4 bases; bases with no gene match: 12. Germline V gene data show CDR1 as SGHNT and CDR2 as YENEEA. The length of the CDR3 is 19 residues.

The J gene is TRBJ2-3, the V gene TRBV5-1; 8 nucleotides agree with TRBD1. Germline CDR1 and CDR2: SGHRS and YFSETQ. This CDR3 has 15 amino acids. Trimming at V came to 4 bases and at J to 1 base, leaving 5 bases not matched to a gene. For the CDR3, the DNA is TGCGCCAGCAGCGACAGGGGTCCCCGCACAGATACGCAGTATTTT. It yields the protein CASSDRGPRTDTQYF.

This rearrangement joins TRBV9 to TRBJ2-6; TRBD1 or TRBD2 may be the D gene (6 bases each). Between the trimmed V and J ends, which lost 4 bases and 3 bases, there was a span of 20 bases. CDR3 length equals 18 residues. Germline V CDR1 and CDR2: SGDLS, YYNGEE. The CDR3 region has the DNA TGTGCCAGCAGCCCGAGCCTGGGGGGCAGGAGTGGGGCCAACGTCCTGACTTTC. This translates into CASSPSLGGRSGANVLTF.

The chain links TRBV6-6 to TRBJ1-1; 7 bases line up with TRBD1. V shed 0 bases and J 4 bases; nucleotides not matched to a gene: 2. The CDR3 is 14 residues long. Germline CDR1 is MNHNY and CDR2 is SVGAGI (reference sequence). The CDR3 protein is CASSYSSGGTEAFF. The CDR3 DNA follows: TGTGCCAGCAGTTACTCATCAGGGGGCACTGAAGCTTTCTTT.

The V call is TRBV30, the J call TRBJ1-1; D is perhaps TRBD1 (6 bases). Germline V lookup: CDR1 GTSNPN, CDR2 SVGIG (reference sequence). CDR3 length equals 12 residues. Trimming took 3 bases from V and 2 from J, leaving 7 bases between them. CDR3 protein: CAWRDRNTEAFF. CDR3 in DNA: TGTGCCTGGAGGGACAGAAACACTGAAGCTTTCTTT.

The sample holds one count of this clone. The V call is TRBV18, the J call TRBJ1-2, with D possibly TRBD1 on 6 matching bases. The CDR3 length is 16 residues. The V end lost 3 bases, the J end lost 8 bases, and 22 bases lay between the germline ends. The V gene's germline CDR1 is KGHSH and CDR2 LQKENI. CDR3 protein: CASSPLQGVGQGGYTF. DNA of the CDR3: TGTGCCAGCTCACCCCTACAAGGGGTGGGACAAGGAGGCTACACCTTC.

The V call is TRBV4-1, the J call TRBJ1-3; D gene unclear. The V gene's germline CDR1 is MGHRA and CDR2 YSYEKL. The CDR3 extends over 13 amino acids. V lost 6 bases and J 4 bases, leaving 10 bases between the germline ends. CDR3 residues: CASSGIGGNTIYF. The CDR3 bases are TGCGCCAGCAGTGGGATAGGAGGAAACACCATATATTTT.

This clone occurred once. The chain uses TRBV19 and TRBJ2-4, with 14 nucleotides matching TRBD2. Germline V gene lookup returns CDR1 LNHDA and CDR2 SQIVND (reference sequence). The CDR3 is 17 amino acids. V lost 8 bases and J lost 1; bases outside the gene matches: 7. The DNA of the CDR3 is TGTGCCAGTTGCGGACTAGCGGGAGGAGGGGCCAAAAACATTCAGTACTTC. Its protein product is CASCGLAGGGAKNIQYF.

This rearrangement joins TRBV28 to TRBJ1-3; 7 bases line up with TRBD1. Germline CDR1 MDHEN, CDR2 SYDVKM. V lost 7 bases and J lost 0; bases outside the gene matches: 6. CDR3 length: 15 amino acids. The CDR3 sequence is CASTSQGSSGNTIYF. For the CDR3, the DNA is TGTGCCAGCACATCACAGGGGAGCTCTGGAAACACCATATATTTT.

V is TRBV4-3 and J is TRBJ1-1; a possible D gene is TRBD1 (6 bases). The germline V gene encodes CDR1 LGHNA and CDR2 YSLEER. This CDR3 region has 15 residues. V lost 0 bases and J lost 9, with 17 bases in between. The CDR3 DNA reads as TGCGCCAGCAGCCAAGATGAGGTCGGACAGACTCAAGCTTTCTTT. It specifies CASSQDEVGQTQAFF.